The next 20 T cell receptor beta chains were all read from a single sample in a study of cytomegalovirus exposure and HLA in healthy donors. TCRdb's table, derived via immunoSEQ multiplex PCR, lists solely in-frame clones and lacks some. The table records fewer than 200,000 clones, 75% to 90% of them present only once. The sample consisted of PBMCs. The receptors were gathered from a woman younger than 35 in good health and CMV-seronegative.

V is TRBV7-8 and J is TRBJ2-7; 9 bases match TRBD2. This CDR3 has 17 residues. Germline V gene lookup returns CDR1 SGHVS and CDR2 FQNEAQ. V shed 5 bases, J shed 9 bases, and the junction held 20 bases outside the gene matches. CDR3 DNA: TGTGCCAGCAGCCCCGTTGGCGGGGGGGCCGGGGTAGGAGGGCAGTACTTC. Translation: CASSPVGGGAGVGGQYF. The full variable domain, rest sourced from reference TRBV7-8 and TRBJ2-7, is GAGVSQSPRYKVAKRGQDVALRCDPISGHVSLFWYQQALGQGPEFLTYFQNEAQLDKSGLPSDRFFAERPEGSVSTLKIQRTQQEDSAVYLCASSPVGGGAGVGGQYFGPGTRLTVT.

The rearrangement links TRBV2 to TRBJ2-7, with a tentative D call TRBD2 (6 bases). Germline CDR1 and CDR2: SNHLY and FYNNEI. With 5 bases removed from V and 1 base from J, the gap between germline ends came to 12 bases. CDR3 length: 14 amino acids. The CDR3 protein is CASSWTTYSYEQYF. The CDR3, as DNA: TGTGCCAGCAGTTGGACTACCTATTCCTACGAGCAGTACTTC.

V gene TRBV28 combines with J gene TRBJ1-2, with no clear D. Germline CDR1 MDHEN, CDR2 SYDVKM. Trimming removed 3 bases at V and 5 bases at J, with 7 bases between. CDR3 size: 12 residues. Written as DNA, the CDR3 is TGTGCCAGCAGTTTTGGGAGGTATGGCTACACCTTC. Translating gives CASSFGRYGYTF.

V and J are TRBV5-6 and TRBJ2-4, with D unclear. The CDR3 runs to 12 residues. Between the trimmed V and J ends, which lost 4 bases and 3 bases, there was a span of 5 bases. The germline gives CDR1 SGHDT, CDR2 YYEEEE. The DNA of the CDR3 is TGTGCCAGCAGCCTCGTCAAAAACATTCAGTACTTC. It yields the protein CASSLVKNIQYF.

Only one count was recorded for this clone. The chain carries TRBV6-1 and TRBJ1-2, with D tentatively TRBD1 (6 bases). V gave up 4 bases and J gave up 3 bases, with 9 bases separating them. The CDR3 runs to 13 residues. Per the germline V gene, CDR1 is MNHNS and CDR2 is SASEGT. CDR3 loop: CASSGTVDYGYTF. Written as DNA, the CDR3 is TGTGCCAGCAGTGGGACAGTCGACTATGGCTACACCTTC.

The chain is built from TRBV27 and TRBJ1-1; maybe TRBD1 (5 bases). Trimming took off 3 bases at V and 5 bases at J, with 13 bases between the two ends. Per the germline V gene, CDR1 is MNHEY and CDR2 is SMNVEV (reference sequence). The CDR3 contains 14 residues. DNA of the CDR3: TGTGCCAGCAGTTTGGCGGGGGACGGAACTGAAGCTTTCTTT. Translation gives CASSLAGDGTEAFF.

The chain uses TRBV5-4 and TRBJ2-1, with TRBD1 matching over 7 bases. Germline CDR1 reads SGHNT; CDR2 reads YYREEE (reference sequence). J gave up 5 bases and V 1 base, and 6 bases lay outside the gene matches. The CDR3 has 15 amino acids. CDR3 sequence: CASSLKSTGHNEQFF. In DNA form, the CDR3 reads TGTGCCAGCAGCTTGAAGTCGACAGGGCACAATGAGCAGTTCTTC.

The CDR3 DNA is TGTGCCAGCAGCTTATCGACAGGGGTCCACACTGAAGCTTTCTTT. Its translation: CASSLSTGVHTEAFF. The chain is built from TRBV7-9 and TRBJ1-1, with 8 bases matching TRBD1. Per the germline V gene, CDR1 is SEHNR and CDR2 is FQNEAQ (reference sequence). Unmatched junction bases numbered 5, after V lost 2 bases and J lost 3 bases. There are 15 residues in the CDR3.

This chain connects TRBV7-8 to TRBJ1-5; D may be TRBD1 (6 bases). This CDR3 comprises 16 residues. The germline V and J ends were trimmed by 5 bases and 1 base, with 15 bases remaining between them. CDR1 is SGHVS and CDR2 is FQNEAQ in the germline V gene. The CDR3 protein is CASSPQGKGSNQPQHF. DNA for the CDR3: TGTGCCAGCAGCCCCCAGGGGAAGGGCAGCAATCAGCCCCAGCATTTT. Complete variable domain (other parts from reference TRBV7-8 and TRBJ1-5): GAGVSQSPRYKVAKRGQDVALRCDPISGHVSLFWYQQALGQGPEFLTYFQNEAQLDKSGLPSDRFFAERPEGSVSTLKIQRTQQEDSAVYLCASSPQGKGSNQPQHFGDGTRLSIL.

The chain recombines TRBV7-2 with TRBJ2-3; perhaps TRBD2 as D (5 bases). The CDR3 is 13 residues long. Germline V lookup: CDR1 SGHTA, CDR2 FQGNSA. Trimming left V 6 bases short and J 6 bases short, with 13 bases between. CDR3 sequence: CASSLERVDTQYF. Written as DNA, the CDR3 is TGTGCCAGCAGTTTGGAGAGGGTGGATACGCAGTATTTT.

The chain joins TRBV27 to TRBJ1-1; no clear D gene. The CDR3 sequence is 13 residues long. Trimming left V 5 bases short and J 3 bases short, with 10 bases between. CDR1 is MNHEY, CDR2 SMNVEV, per germline (reference sequence). The CDR3 DNA is TGTGCCAGCAGTGGGCCGTGGGACACTGAAGCTTTCTTT. Amino acid sequence: CASSGPWDTEAFF.

In DNA, the CDR3 is TGCGCCAGCAGCTTGGAAGGGACAGAATATAACTATGGCTACACCTTC. As protein: CASSLEGTEYNYGYTF. The V gene is TRBV5-1, the J gene TRBJ1-2; 7 nucleotides line up with TRBD1. The CDR3 consists of 16 residues. V lost 0 bases to trimming and J lost 1 base; unmatched junction nucleotides: 6. Looked up from germline, CDR1 is SGHRS and CDR2 is YFSETQ.

In regard to this clone: Other DNA variants within this sample encode the same CDR3. The V and J genes are TRBV19 and TRBJ1-1; TRBD1 agrees at 11 bases. This CDR3 has 15 amino acids. The ends lost 3 bases at V and 4 bases at J; junction bases unmatched: 4. Germline CDR1 reads LNHDA; CDR2 reads SQIVND (reference sequence). In DNA form, the CDR3 reads TGTGCCAGTAGTATCTCCGGGACAGGGGGCACTGAAGCTTTCTTT. It translates to CASSISGTGGTEAFF.

The rearrangement links TRBV7-9 to TRBJ2-7; a weak D match, TRBD1 (5 bases). Trimming removed 4 bases at V and 3 bases at J, with 13 bases between. This CDR3 region has 14 residues. Germline V gene lookup returns CDR1 SEHNR and CDR2 FQNEAQ (reference sequence). CDR3: CASSSSTAYYEQYF. In DNA form, the CDR3 reads TGTGCCAGCAGCTCTTCGACAGCTTACTACGAGCAGTACTTC.

This rearrangement joins TRBV10-3 to TRBJ2-1, with 10 nucleotides matching TRBD2. Germline CDR1 and CDR2: ENHRY and SYGVKD. This CDR3 is 16 amino acids long. Losses at the gene ends were 3 bases for V and 10 bases for J; bases not matched to a gene: 12. Here the CDR3 reads CAISDRGASGSGEQFF. The CDR3 DNA sequence: TGTGCCATCAGTGATCGGGGGGCTAGCGGGAGTGGGGAGCAGTTCTTC.

This chain connects TRBV11-2 to TRBJ2-7; 9 bases match TRBD2. With 1 base clipped from V and 4 bases from J, the junction kept 11 bases outside the gene matches. The CDR3 sequence is 17 residues long. The V gene's germline CDR1 is SGHAT and CDR2 FQNNGV. The CDR3 spells CASSLGGSGGNTYEQYF. CDR3 in DNA: TGTGCCAGCAGCTTAGGAGGTAGCGGGGGAAACACGTACGAGCAGTACTTC.

This clone showed up just once. Within the sample, other DNA sequences also encode this same CDR3. The genes are TRBV7-8 and TRBJ1-1, with D perhaps TRBD1 (5 bases). The germline CDR1 and CDR2 sequences are SGHVS and FQNEAQ. Trimming pared 2 bases from V and 1 base from J, leaving 5 bases between. This CDR3 contains 13 residues. Here the CDR3 DNA reads TGTGCCAGCAGCTTAAGGGGGAACACTGAAGCTTTCTTT. Translation: CASSLRGNTEAFF.

The chain joins TRBV6-1 to TRBJ2-1; 12 bases fit TRBD2. The CDR3 contains 15 residues. The ends lost 7 bases at V and 6 bases at J; junction bases unmatched: 7. CDR1 is MNHNS and CDR2 is SASEGT in the germline V gene. The CDR3 loop reads CASTPTSGSLNEQFF. The CDR3 DNA reads TGTGCCAGCACCCCGACTAGCGGGAGCCTCAATGAGCAGTTCTTC.

This chain connects TRBV5-5 to TRBJ1-2; 7 nucleotides align to TRBD1. Germline V lookup: CDR1 SGHKS, CDR2 YYEKEE (reference sequence). The junction had 8 bases not matched to a gene; V was cut back by 4 bases and J by 2 bases. This CDR3 contains 15 residues. CDR3 DNA sequence: TGTGCCAGCAGCCCAGACAGGGCCTTAAACTATGGCTACACCTTC. The encoded protein is CASSPDRALNYGYTF.

The genes are TRBV5-1 and TRBJ2-3; the D gene is possibly TRBD2 (6 bases). Germline V gene data show CDR1 as SGHRS and CDR2 as YFSETQ. V lost 4 bases and J 2 bases, leaving 23 bases between the germline ends. CDR3 length equals 18 residues. CDR3 coding DNA: TGCGCCAGCAGCCATACTCCCGTAGGGACTGGCTCCACAGATACGCAGTATTTT. Translating gives CASSHTPVGTGSTDTQYF.